This T cell receptor (beta chain) was documented in a study of a mutant IDH1 vaccine in newly diagnosed glioma. The CDR3 totals 16 residues. Germline CDR1 ENHRY, CDR2 SYGVKD. With 4 bases clipped from V and 1 base from J, the junction kept 7 bases outside the gene matches. Described time point: week 35, safety follow-up. In every dose of vaccine, 300 ug of mutant IDH1 20-mer peptide was given alongside topical imiquimod. About this clone: What it recognizes is unknown.

The assay was immunoSEQ multiplex PCR, and TCRdb's table has in-frame clones only and misses some. The repertoire has fewer than 90,000 clones, roughly 83% of them found once; the top ten carry more than 10%. V and J are TRBV10-3 and TRBJ2-5; 9 nucleotides agree with TRBD1. The sequencing used PBMCs, collected from a glioma patient whose treatment included an IDH1 peptide vaccine. This receptor was identified in a man younger than 35 with glioma. As DNA, the CDR3 is TGTGCCATCAGTGCGGGACAGGGTGCATCCCAAGAGACCCAGTACTTC. Protein: CAISAGQGASQETQYF.